The 5 T cell receptor beta chains presented below share a single source sample, sequenced in a study of blood T cell repertoires in COVID-19. Method: immunoSEQ multiplex PCR; TCRdb's copy keeps in-frame clones and lacks some. The table includes tens of thousands of clones, roughly 89% detected once. Sequenced sample: peripheral blood. The receptor set was obtained from a woman aged 45-65 years with acute or convalescent COVID-19.

This clone appeared a single time. This chain links TRBV6-5 with TRBJ2-7; 7 bases match TRBD1. The CDR3 has 15 residues. CDR1 and CDR2 from the germline V gene are MNHEY and SVGAGI. Unmatched junction bases numbered 5, after V lost 0 bases and J lost 3 bases. CDR3 region: CASSYSTQGNYEQYF. The CDR3 region has the DNA TGTGCCAGCAGTTACTCGACACAGGGGAACTACGAGCAGTACTTC.

A single count supports this clone. The CDR3 nucleotides read TGTGCCAGCAGTGAAAGGAGTCCCCACAATGAAAAACTGTTTTTT. Protein sequence: CASSERSPHNEKLFF. The chain couples TRBV2 to TRBJ1-4, with no clear D. In germline, CDR1 is SNHLY, CDR2 FYNNEI. The CDR3 is made up of 15 amino acids. Trimming took 2 bases from V and 5 from J, leaving 12 bases between them.

This clone showed up just once. The chain couples TRBV7-8 to TRBJ2-7; TRBD2 matches 10 bases. V was pared by 5 bases and J by 5 bases, with 9 bases of the junction left unmatched. This CDR3 comprises 15 residues. CDR1 is SGHVS, CDR2 FQNEAQ, per germline. CDR3 sequence: CASSPRELAGDEQYF. In DNA, the CDR3 is TGTGCCAGCAGCCCCCGGGAGCTAGCGGGAGACGAGCAGTACTTC.

The chain carries TRBV4-1 and TRBJ1-4, with D possibly matching TRBD1 (5 bases). Germline V gene sequence: CDR1 MGHRA, CDR2 YSYEKL. V lost 0 bases, J lost 4 bases, and 12 bases lay in between. The CDR3 runs to 16 residues. The CDR3, as DNA: TGCGCCAGCAGCCAAGATGAGAACAGGAATAATGAAAAACTGTTTTTT. This sequence encodes CASSQDENRNNEKLFF.

The V call is TRBV19, the J call TRBJ2-2, with 11 nucleotides matching TRBD2. The CDR3 totals 16 residues. Germline V gives CDR1 LNHDA, CDR2 SQIVND (reference sequence). V dropped 1 base and J dropped 6; count of bases not matched to a gene: 4. In nucleotides, the CDR3 is TGTGCCAGTAGTATAGGACTAGCGGGAATCTCCGGGGAGCTGTTTTTT. It is translated as CASSIGLAGISGELFF.